The present T cell receptor beta chain was sequenced within a study of Ad26.COV2.S vaccination and SARS-CoV-2 variants. Study-wide results and caveats: Vaccine recipients surpassed placebo recipients in spike-specific TCR breadth. The TCR breadth and depth analyses may have understated or missed part of the total T cell responses. The authors reported substantial breadth in spike-specific CD8+ and CD4+ T cell responses after vaccination.

As for treatment: some 19 received Ad26.COV2.S at low or high dose, single or two shots; 5 received placebo; per-sample allocation not given. Sampling occurred on day 63 after the first vaccine or placebo injection. An Ad26 vector that expressed Wuhan-strain SARS-CoV-2 spike constituted the vaccine. Turning to this clone: No antigen is known for it.

Trimming stripped 2 bases from V and 1 base from J, with 11 bases between. CDR1 and CDR2 from the germline V gene are MNHEY and SVGAGI. This CDR3 is built from 15 residues. Repertoires were generated with immunoSEQ multiplex PCR, while TCRdb's copy carries only in-frame clones and drops some. This table holds about 370,000 clones, approximately 90% found once. This TCR came from a person between 18 and 60 years old who received the Ad26.COV2.S COVID-19 vaccine or a placebo. The input for sequencing was peripheral blood, taken in a trial of Ad26.COV2.S vaccine versus placebo. The chain recombines TRBV6-5 with TRBJ2-5; D may be TRBD2 (5 bases). CDR3 loop: CASSYSTGIQETQYF. CDR3 DNA: TGTGCCAGCAGTTACAGTACGGGGATCCAAGAGACCCAGTACTTC.